This paragraph covers one T cell receptor (beta chain) sequence. Its matching antigen is unknown. This sample was taken from a study of cytomegalovirus exposure and HLA in healthy donors. Study in general: Counted in an early data release were approximately 80 million unique TCRs from HLA-typed donors.

The germline gives CDR1 SGDLS, CDR2 YYNGEE. V lost 5 bases to trimming and J lost 4 bases; unmatched junction nucleotides: 7. CDR3 size: 15 residues. The PCR contained 60 Vbeta and 13 Jbeta primers. Produced via immunoSEQ multiplex PCR; TCRdb's table is partial and in-frame only. Of about 150,000 clones listed, around 78% are singletons. Whole-study findings and limits: As a later analysis revealed, most CMV-associated TCR beta chains appeared HLA-restricted. TRBV6-2, TRBV6-3 and other indistinguishable V segments were excluded. Sequencing depth across donors, presence/absence analyses assumed, was roughly uniform.

Material: PBMCs. The clonotype originates from a woman under 30 in good health and CMV-seronegative. This sequence joins TRBV9 and TRBJ1-5; 9 nucleotides match TRBD1. The CDR3 spells CASSRQGERNQPQHF. Written as DNA, the CDR3 is TGTGCCAGCAGTCGACAGGGGGAAAGGAATCAGCCCCAGCATTTT.